The 29 T cell receptor beta chains below all came from one sample that was sequenced in a study of T cell responses to AZD1222 COVID-19 vaccine. Produced via immunoSEQ multiplex PCR; TCRdb's table is partial and in-frame only. Of approximately 130,000 clones listed, 80% to 90% are singletons. Sequenced here: peripheral blood, sampled 28 days after the second AZD1222 dose. All receptors come from an adult who received the AZD1222 COVID-19 vaccine.

V usage is TRBV27 and J usage is TRBJ1-1; D perhaps matches TRBD1 (5 bases). The germline V gene has CDR1 MNHEY and CDR2 SMNVEV (reference sequence). The V end was cut by 2 bases, the J end by 1 base, with 8 bases between. This CDR3 comprises 14 residues. CDR3 DNA: TGTGCCAGCAGTTTAAATGGGGGGAACACTGAAGCTTTCTTT. Translation gives CASSLNGGNTEAFF.

The chain is built from TRBV2 and TRBJ1-2; 7 bases align to TRBD1. The CDR3 is 13 amino acids. The trim removed 4 bases at V and 4 bases at J, leaving 3 bases unmatched. Germline CDR1 and CDR2: SNHLY and FYNNEI. Here the CDR3 DNA reads TGTGCCAGCAGTGTGTCAGGGGGCTATGGCTACACCTTC. It encodes CASSVSGGYGYTF.

The chain is built from TRBV6-5 and TRBJ1-5; D is unclear. Trimming took 5 bases from V and 9 from J, leaving 11 bases between them. Germline V gene lookup returns CDR1 MNHEY and CDR2 SVGAGI. CDR3 length equals 12 residues. The CDR3 here is CASSQASGPQHF. CDR3 sequence (DNA): TGTGCCAGCAGTCAGGCCTCAGGGCCCCAGCATTTT.

The chain combines TRBV2 with TRBJ2-1, with 7 bases aligning to TRBD1. J was trimmed by 9 bases and V by 6 bases; bases with no gene match: 11. The CDR3 runs to 14 residues. Germline lookup yields CDR1 SNHLY and CDR2 FYNNEI. The CDR3 nucleotides are TGTGCCAGCAGCCAGGACAGGATCTGGTCTGAGCAGTTCTTC. Translated: CASSQDRIWSEQFF.

This chain links TRBV20-1 with TRBJ2-1; D is unresolved. CDR1 DFQATT and CDR2 SNEGSKA come from the germline V gene (reference sequence). The CDR3 is 10 amino acids. V was pared by 3 bases and J by 7 bases, with 4 bases between. In DNA form, the CDR3 reads TGCAGTGCTAGTGCGAATGAGCAGTTCTTC. Translation gives CSASANEQFF.

The J gene is TRBJ1-1, the V gene TRBV12-3 or TRBV12-4; no clear D. Trimming took off 5 bases at V and 1 base at J, with 5 bases between the two ends. The CDR3 runs 12 residues. As DNA, the CDR3 is TGTGCCAGCAGTAGGGAGAACACTGAAGCTTTCTTT. Protein: CASSRENTEAFF.

The V call is TRBV7-2, the J call TRBJ1-2; D is uncertain. Germline assignment: CDR1 SGHTA and CDR2 FQGNSA. Trimming removed 1 base from V and 2 bases from J, with 8 bases in between. The CDR3 consists of 14 residues. The CDR3 loop is CASSLGAQNYGYTF. CDR3 nucleotide sequence: TGTGCCAGCAGCTTAGGGGCTCAAAACTATGGCTACACCTTC. Together with reference TRBV7-2 and TRBJ1-2, the CDR3 gives the full variable domain: GAGVSQSPSNKVTEKGKDVELRCDPISGHTALYWYRQSLGQGLEFLIYFQGNSAPDKSGLPSDRFSAERTGGSVSTLTIQRTQQEDSAVYLCASSLGAQNYGYTFGSGTRLTVV.

V gene TRBV5-1 combines with J gene TRBJ1-1; 7 nucleotides agree with TRBD1. Looked up from germline, CDR1 is SGHRS and CDR2 is YFSETQ. The V gene end was trimmed by 4 bases and the J gene end by 1 base; junction bases not matched to a gene: 7. This CDR3 contains 15 residues. The CDR3 DNA is TGCGCCAGCAGCCAAACAGGGGCTTCGAACACTGAAGCTTTCTTT. Its protein is CASSQTGASNTEAFF.

The CDR3 nucleotides are TGCAGCGTCCAGCGGGAGCGGGGTACAGATACGCAGTATTTT. Residues: CSVQRERGTDTQYF. This chain joins TRBV29-1 and TRBJ2-3; 8 bases align to TRBD2. In germline, CDR1 is SQVTM, CDR2 ANQGSEA. This CDR3 comprises 14 residues. V lost 6 bases, J lost 3 bases, and 8 bases stayed unmatched.

This rearrangement joins TRBV4-2 to TRBJ1-2, with D unresolved. This CDR3 has 13 amino acids. CDR1 and CDR2 from the germline V gene are LGHNA and YNFKEQ. Trimming cost V 0 bases and J 4 bases, with 6 bases left between them. CDR3 in amino acids: CASSQERVYGYTF. For the CDR3, the DNA is TGTGCCAGCAGCCAAGAAAGGGTCTATGGCTACACCTTC.

The rearrangement links TRBV30 to TRBJ1-5, with D possibly matching TRBD1 (5 bases). CDR1 is GTSNPN and CDR2 is SVGIG in the germline V gene (reference sequence). The CDR3 length is 13 residues. Trimming took off 3 bases at V and 4 bases at J, with 10 bases between the two ends. The CDR3 DNA reads as TGTGCCTGGAGCAGGGAAAGGAATCAGCCCCAGCATTTT. It encodes CAWSRERNQPQHF.

This chain links TRBV13 with TRBJ2-7; D may be TRBD1 (6 bases). This CDR3 spans 15 amino acids. Germline lookup yields CDR1 PRHDT and CDR2 FYEKMQ (reference sequence). V dropped 5 bases and J dropped 3 bases, with 17 bases sitting between them. The CDR3 DNA sequence: TGTGCCAGCAGCCCCTGGGGCAGGGGTTTCTACGAGCAGTACTTC. Protein sequence: CASSPWGRGFYEQYF.

The chain recombines TRBV2 with TRBJ1-2, with D possibly being TRBD1 (5 bases). The germline V and J ends were trimmed by 3 bases and 5 bases, with 10 bases remaining between them. The germline V gene encodes CDR1 SNHLY and CDR2 FYNNEI. The CDR3 runs 13 residues. The CDR3 loop is CASSETARYGYTF. CDR3 DNA: TGTGCCAGCAGTGAGACAGCCAGATATGGCTACACCTTC.

This chain uses TRBV5-1 with TRBJ2-4; D possibly corresponds to TRBD1 (5 bases). Trimming removed 3 bases at V and 6 bases at J, with 10 bases between. The germline V gene encodes CDR1 SGHRS and CDR2 YFSETQ. CDR3 length: 13 amino acids. CDR3: CASSSSDRNIQYF. The CDR3 DNA sequence: TGCGCCAGCAGCTCTAGTGACAGAAACATTCAGTACTTC.

This chain links TRBV14 with TRBJ2-7, with TRBD2 identical over 7 bases. CDR3 length equals 15 residues. J lost 7 bases, V lost 2 bases, and 11 bases had no gene match. Germline V gives CDR1 SGHDN, CDR2 FVKESK. For the CDR3, the DNA is TGTGCCAGCAGCCAAACTTACCTTGGCGGGAGTGAGCAGTACTTC. This encodes CASSQTYLGGSEQYF.

The V and J genes are TRBV30 and TRBJ1-2; TRBD1 might be the D (5 bases). The length of the CDR3 is 13 residues. Germline V CDR1 and CDR2: GTSNPN, SVGIG (reference sequence). V was pared by 1 base and J by 4 bases, with 10 bases between. The CDR3 here is CAWSGGALYGYTF. The DNA for the CDR3 is TGTGCCTGGAGTGGAGGGGCACTCTATGGCTACACCTTC.

The J gene is TRBJ1-4, the V gene TRBV2; D unclear. In germline, CDR1 is SNHLY, CDR2 FYNNEI. Trimming took 2 bases from V and 0 from J, leaving 10 bases between them. There are 16 residues in the CDR3. The CDR3 region has the DNA TGTGCCAGCAGTGAATTTTCCCATCCAACTAATGAAAAACTGTTTTTT. Translation: CASSEFSHPTNEKLFF.

This sequence joins TRBV14 and TRBJ2-7; 8 bases agree with TRBD1. The germline CDR1 and CDR2 sequences are SGHDN and FVKESK. Trimming at V came to 5 bases and at J to 3 bases, leaving 6 bases not matched to a gene. The CDR3 spans 14 residues. CDR3 sequence: CASSRDRRIYEQYF. CDR3 sequence (DNA): TGTGCCAGCAGCAGGGACAGGAGAATCTACGAGCAGTACTTC.

The chain is built from TRBV5-8 and TRBJ1-5, with D unresolved. With 6 bases removed from V and 1 base from J, the gap between germline ends came to 14 bases. This CDR3 has 15 amino acids. Per germline, CDR1 SGHTS and CDR2 YDEGEE. CDR3 sequence: CASTLLGNSNQPQHF. For the CDR3, the DNA is TGTGCCAGCACCCTGCTGGGGAACAGCAATCAGCCCCAGCATTTT.

The chain is built from TRBV7-9 and TRBJ1-1; tentatively, D is TRBD1 (5 bases). The CDR3 length is 14 residues. V lost 0 bases and J lost 11, with 16 bases in between. Germline assignment: CDR1 SEHNR and CDR2 FQNEAQ (reference sequence). CDR3 in amino acids: CASSLAQQVLEAFF. DNA of the CDR3: TGTGCCAGCAGCTTAGCCCAACAGGTCCTCGAGGCTTTCTTT.

CDR3 DNA sequence: TGTGCCAGCAGTCCCTATAGCAATCAGCCCCAGCATTTT. Translation: CASSPYSNQPQHF. The chain joins TRBV6-5 to TRBJ1-5; D remains ambiguous. V was pared by 5 bases and J by 0 bases, with 5 bases between. Germline CDR1 and CDR2: MNHEY and SVGAGI. This CDR3 region has 13 residues.

The V gene is TRBV4-2, the J gene TRBJ2-7; D uncertain. The CDR3 is made up of 16 amino acids. From germline, CDR1 is LGHNA and CDR2 YNFKEQ. V was trimmed by 0 bases and J by 3 bases, leaving 15 bases between them. CDR3 sequence (DNA): TGTGCCAGCAGCCAAGATCAGGCTAGAGGTGTCTACGAGCAGTACTTC. Its translation is CASSQDQARGVYEQYF.

The chain employs TRBV6-5 and TRBJ2-3; the match to TRBD1 covers 8 bases. The CDR3 totals 15 residues. J lost 4 bases, V lost 8 bases, and 11 bases had no gene match. Germline V gene data show CDR1 as MNHEY and CDR2 as SVGAGI. This CDR3 reads CASRRWTGRSDTQYF. CDR3 nucleotide sequence: TGTGCCAGCCGTCGGTGGACAGGGCGGTCAGATACGCAGTATTTT.

This clone was detected only once. The chain carries TRBV14 and TRBJ2-1; 7 positions match TRBD1. V dropped 3 bases and J dropped 4; count of bases not matched to a gene: 6. Germline V gene sequence: CDR1 SGHDN, CDR2 FVKESK. This CDR3 region has 15 residues. The CDR3, as DNA: TGTGCCAGCAGCCAGCAACCCAGGGGGTACAATGAGCAGTTCTTC. This gives the protein CASSQQPRGYNEQFF.

The chain uses TRBV10-3 and TRBJ2-5; D might be TRBD1 (7 bases). With 4 bases removed from V and 1 base from J, the gap between germline ends came to 10 bases. Germline V gives CDR1 ENHRY, CDR2 SYGVKD. CDR3 length equals 14 residues. The CDR3 DNA reads as TGTGCCATCAGTGCCAGGGGGGTCCAAGAGACCCAGTACTTC. It codes for CAISARGVQETQYF.

The genes are TRBV3-1 (or the pseudogene TRBV3-2) and TRBJ2-1, with 8 bases that match TRBD2. The CDR3 is 15 residues long. The V gene's germline CDR1 is LGHDT and CDR2 YNNKEL (reference sequence). Unmatched junction bases numbered 10, after V lost 7 bases and J lost 5 bases. The chain's CDR3 is CASTAPGLGHNEQFF. CDR3 in DNA: TGTGCCAGCACCGCCCCGGGACTAGGACACAATGAGCAGTTCTTC.

V gene TRBV3-1 (or the pseudogene TRBV3-2) combines with J gene TRBJ2-5; a weak D match, TRBD2 (5 bases). Germline CDR1 LGHDT, CDR2 YNNKEL (reference sequence). The CDR3 totals 14 residues. Trimming took 3 bases from V and 5 from J, leaving 13 bases between them. The CDR3 DNA reads TGTGCCAGCAGCCAGCTCGGTAGCGTGGAGACCCAGTACTTC. Translating gives CASSQLGSVETQYF.

This clone is medium-sized (0.01 to 0.1%) by share. The chain has TRBV10-1 and TRBJ2-7, with 10 bases lining up with TRBD2. The germline V gene encodes CDR1 WNHNN and CDR2 SYGVQD (reference sequence). V lost 4 bases to trimming and J lost 2 bases; unmatched junction nucleotides: 8. This CDR3 comprises 16 residues. In nucleotides, the CDR3 is TGCGCCAGCAGTGTGAAACCGGGACTAGCGACCTACGAGCAGTACTTC. Translation gives CASSVKPGLATYEQYF.

V gene TRBV6-5 combines with J gene TRBJ2-7; no definite D call. The ends were cut back, 8 bases at V and 3 bases at J, with 17 bases in the middle. CDR3 length: 14 residues. Germline CDR1 MNHEY, CDR2 SVGAGI. CDR3 nucleotides: TGTGCCAGCCGGTTCGAGGCGGCGAACTACGAGCAGTACTTC. Residues: CASRFEAANYEQYF.